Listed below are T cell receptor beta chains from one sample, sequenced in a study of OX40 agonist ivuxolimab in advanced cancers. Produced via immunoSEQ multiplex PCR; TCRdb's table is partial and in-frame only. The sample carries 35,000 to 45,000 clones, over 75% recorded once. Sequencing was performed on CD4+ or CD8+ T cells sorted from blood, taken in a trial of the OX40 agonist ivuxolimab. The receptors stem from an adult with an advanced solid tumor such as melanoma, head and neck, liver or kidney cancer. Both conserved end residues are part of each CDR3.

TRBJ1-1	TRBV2	CASRPQGGGTEAFF
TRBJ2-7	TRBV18	CASSPSTGTYEQYF
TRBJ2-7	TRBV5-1	CASSGDRGYEQYF
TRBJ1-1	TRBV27	CASSSTVGKAFF
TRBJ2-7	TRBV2	CASKSLQGYEQYF
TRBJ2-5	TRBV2	CASSESGISGSEVLLETQYF
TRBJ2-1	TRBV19	CASMPIAGGYVEQFF
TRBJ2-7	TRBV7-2	CASSPPRTSGRVNEQYF
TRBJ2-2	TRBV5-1	CASSVGLAVGELFF
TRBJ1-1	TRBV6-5	CASSGTGRTEAFF
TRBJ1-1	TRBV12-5	CASGFGAGASTEAFF
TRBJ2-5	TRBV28	CASSSPNREETQYF
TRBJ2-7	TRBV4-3	CASSQDSSGGSSYEQYF
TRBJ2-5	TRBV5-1	CASSLAGVAGARETQYF
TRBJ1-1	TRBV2	CASSREDTEAFF
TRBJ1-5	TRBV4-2	CASSQDRVGAGNQPQHF
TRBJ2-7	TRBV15	CATTEIPGQGYEQYF
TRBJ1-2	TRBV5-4	CASSLIMGNYGYTF
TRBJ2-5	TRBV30	CAWRLETAQYF
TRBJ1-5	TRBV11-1	CASSLILVGSNQPQHF
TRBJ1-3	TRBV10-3	CATLRADGNTIYF
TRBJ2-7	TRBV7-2	CASSLVASASSYEQYF
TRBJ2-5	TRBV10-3	CAISEGVPQETQYF
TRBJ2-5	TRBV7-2	CASSRGWRAFQETQYF
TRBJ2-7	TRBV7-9	CASRPGTGSYEQYF
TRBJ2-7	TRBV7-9	CASSSSSYEQYF
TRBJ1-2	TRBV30	CAWSMGSPAGYTF
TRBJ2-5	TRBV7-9	CASSPPAGGSGETQYF
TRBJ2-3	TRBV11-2	CASSPAGPADTQYF
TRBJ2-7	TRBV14	CASSQAPWGSYEQYF
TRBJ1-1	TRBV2	CASSLKVVFSGDF
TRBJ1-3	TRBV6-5	CASSYSWGKGNTIYF
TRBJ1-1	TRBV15	CATSQGTGGFEAFF
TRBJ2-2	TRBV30	CAWRGQGNTGELFF
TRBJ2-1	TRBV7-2	CASSLDTGRSNEQFF
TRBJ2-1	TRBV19	CASTPEGTSDGEQFF
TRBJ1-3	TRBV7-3	CASSLSDSGNTIYF
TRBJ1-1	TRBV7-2	CASSPTGAGALNTEAFF
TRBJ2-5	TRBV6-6	CASSYSTWGGDETQYF
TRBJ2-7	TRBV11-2	CASSLLGSGGEQYF
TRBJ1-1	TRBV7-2	CASRWTSNTEAFF
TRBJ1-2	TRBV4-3	CASSHGGTGGAYGYTF
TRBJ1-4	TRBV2	CASMGQFNEKLFF
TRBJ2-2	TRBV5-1	CASSEGATGELFF
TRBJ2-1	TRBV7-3	CASSLREAGEFFGYNEQFF
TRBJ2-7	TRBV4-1	CASSQEGDPGTASYEQYF
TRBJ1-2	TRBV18	CASSPPAGMFYTF
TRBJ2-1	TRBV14	CASSQDEVERAYNEQFF
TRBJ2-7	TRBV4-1	CASSQDVRGGTYEQYF